This passage covers 25 T cell receptor beta chains from one sample sequenced in a study of T cells in women clearing cervical HPV infection. Here immunoSEQ multiplex PCR was the method, and the copy in TCRdb shows in-frame clones only, minus some. Its table lists some 30,000 clones. Sequenced: blood buffy coat. These receptors all stem from a woman aged 18 to 75 with a cervical HPV16 infection that either progressed to CIN3+ or cleared (not recorded which).

CDR3 DNA (partial): TGTGCCAGCAGAACAGGGCAGCTGACCTACAATGAG. Residues: CASRTGQLTYNE. The whole CDR3 reads CASRTGQLTYNEQFF. The V gene is TRBV19, the J gene TRBJ2-1; TRBD1 might be the D (6 bases). The read falls 3 residues short of the CDR3 end, and the missing part is taken from the germline J gene. The CDR3 runs 15 residues. Per the germline V gene, CDR1 is LNHDA and CDR2 is SQIVND (reference sequence). Trimming cost V 9 bases and J 2 bases, with 17 bases left between them.

Worth noting for this clone: The read ends 3 residues before the CDR3 terminus; that terminus is restored from the germline J gene. V and J are TRBV6-1 and TRBJ1-2, with D maybe TRBD1 (5 bases). This CDR3 contains 14 residues. CDR1 MNHNS and CDR2 SASEGT come from the germline V gene. CDR3 DNA, as far as it was read: TGTGCCAGCAGTGAAAACCCAGGGTTAGGGGGC. It is translated as CASSENPGLGG. From start to end, the CDR3 is CASSENPGLGGYTF.

With regard to this clone: The read halts 3 residues ahead of the CDR3 end, with the missing end drawn from the germline J gene. The chain joins TRBV18 to TRBJ1-5, with TRBD1 matching 8 bases. The CDR3 has 14 residues. V was clipped by 2 bases and J by 7 bases; unmatched bases: 4. The V gene's germline CDR1 is KGHSH and CDR2 LQKENI. CDR3 DNA, as far as it was read: TGTGCCAGCTCACCAGGACAGGGAAGCCAGCCC. Residues: CASSPGQGSQP. The CDR3 reads in full as CASSPGQGSQPQHF.

About this clone itself: The read finishes 3 residues shy of the CDR3 end, and the germline J gene is used to complete it. J is TRBJ2-7 and V is TRBV7-2; D remains unclear. V was cut by 5 bases and J by 1 base, with 9 bases left in between. Germline CDR1 and CDR2: SGHTA and FQGNSA. The CDR3 length is 13 residues. The DNA read from the CDR3 is TGTGCCAGCAGCCTACCGACTTCCTACGAG. Its translation: CASSLPTSYE. The complete CDR3 reads CASSLPTSYEQYF.

On this clone itself: The DNA ends 3 residues before the CDR3 does, and the rest of the CDR3 is filled in from the germline J gene. The chain has TRBV6-2 or TRBV6-3 and TRBJ2-6; TRBD2 is a possible D gene (5 bases). This CDR3 contains 15 residues. Trimming took off 7 bases at V and 1 base at J, with 11 bases between the two ends. CDR1 MNHEY and CDR2 SVGEGT come from the germline V gene. CDR3 DNA, as far as it was read: TGTGCCAGCAAATCTGGCGGGTCTGGGGCCAACGTC. This encodes CASKSGGSGANV. The entire CDR3 reads CASKSGGSGANVLTF.

Turning to this clone: The sequenced fragment ends 3 residues before the CDR3 boundary, so the rest is inferred from the germline J gene. This chain links TRBV7-9 with TRBJ1-4; the match to TRBD1 covers 7 bases. Trimming cost V 1 base and J 10 bases; bases outside gene matches: 3. The CDR3 length is 13 residues. Per germline, CDR1 SEHNR and CDR2 FQNEAQ (reference sequence). Incomplete CDR3 DNA: TGTGCCAGCAGCTTAGTGTCAGGGGGAAAA. Protein: CASSLVSGGK. The complete CDR3 sequence is CASSLVSGGKLFF. Full variable domain (outside the CDR3, taken from reference TRBV7-9 and TRBJ1-4): DTGVSQNPRHKITKRGQNVTFRCDPISEHNRLYWYRQTLGQGPEFLTYFQNEAQLEKSRLLSDRFSAERPKGSFSTLEIQRTEQGDSAMYLCASSLVSGGKLFFGSGTQLSVL.

As to this clone: The read is 3 residues too short to cover the CDR3 end, so that end is filled in from the germline J gene. This chain connects TRBV4-1 to TRBJ1-6; possibly TRBD1 for D (5 bases). In germline, CDR1 is MGHRA, CDR2 YSYEKL. This CDR3 has 16 residues. Trimming left V 3 bases short and J 4 bases short, with 13 bases between. The covered CDR3 bases are TGCGCCAGCAGCCACAAACAGGTCGATTATAATTCACCC. As protein: CASSHKQVDYNSP. The full-length CDR3 reads as CASSHKQVDYNSPLHF.

About this clone itself: The CDR3 is cut off 3 residues early in the read; its end comes from the germline J gene. V and J are TRBV19 and TRBJ2-3; tentative D call: TRBD2 (6 bases). The germline gives CDR1 LNHDA, CDR2 SQIVND (reference sequence). The length of the CDR3 is 12 residues. This CDR3 reads CASRRLEGTQYF. The sequenced part of the CDR3 DNA is TGTGCCAGTAGGCGGTTGGAGGGGACG.

Details on this clone: The CDR3 extends 3 residues past the end of the read, so its final part is completed from the germline J gene. The rearrangement uses TRBV20-1 and TRBJ2-3; tentative D call: TRBD1 (5 bases). Trimming pared 6 bases from V and 1 base from J, leaving 11 bases between. Germline-derived CDR1 and CDR2 are DFQATT and SNEGSKA (reference sequence). This CDR3 has 13 residues. CDR3 sequence: CSAQGSGTDTQYF. The DNA read from the CDR3 is TGCAGTGCCCAGGGTTCGGGCACAGATACG.

About this clone itself: The read ends 3 residues shy of where the CDR3 ends; the end is completed using the germline J gene. This sequence joins TRBV11-2 and TRBJ1-2; TRBD1 matches 8 bases. The CDR3 totals 15 residues. CDR1 is SGHAT and CDR2 is FQNNGV in the germline V gene. The CDR3 sequence: CASSSSHGQGGGYTF. The DNA read from the CDR3 is TGTGCCAGCAGCTCATCGCACGGACAGGGTGGAGGC. Supplemented by reference TRBV11-2 and TRBJ1-2, the full variable domain reads EAGVAQSPRYKIIEKRQSVAFWCNPISGHATLYWYQQILGQGPKLLIQFQNNGVVDDSQLPKDRFSAERLKGVDSTLKIQPAKLEDSAVYLCASSSSHGQGGGYTFGSGTRLTVV.

With respect to this clone: The sequenced fragment ends 3 residues before the CDR3 boundary, so the rest is inferred from the germline J gene. The chain is built from TRBV11-2 and TRBJ2-1; D possibly matches TRBD1 or TRBD2 (5 bases each). V was clipped by 1 base and J by 3 bases, with 10 bases between them. This CDR3 has 15 amino acids. Germline CDR1 and CDR2: SGHAT and FQNNGV. Here the CDR3 reads CASSLGGADYNEQFF. The sequenced part of the CDR3 DNA is TGTGCCAGCAGCTTAGGAGGGGCCGACTACAATGAG.

Points on this clone: The read ends 3 residues shy of where the CDR3 ends; the end is completed using the germline J gene. This chain joins TRBV7-6 and TRBJ2-6; D unclear. The CDR3 spans 15 residues. CDR1 and CDR2 (germline): SGHVS, FNYEAQ. V was shortened by 2 bases and J by 0 bases, with 5 bases between the two germline ends. The DNA read from the CDR3 is TGTGCCAGCAGCTTACAGGTCTCTGGGGCCAACGTC. Residues: CASSLQVSGANV. The whole CDR3 region reads CASSLQVSGANVLTF.

As for this clone: The sequenced fragment ends 3 residues before the CDR3 boundary, so the rest is inferred from the germline J gene. The chain has TRBV7-9 and TRBJ1-1; 7 bases are a match to TRBD1. The CDR3 length is 15 residues. The germline CDR1 and CDR2 sequences are SEHNR and FQNEAQ (reference sequence). V was pared by 5 bases and J by 3 bases, with 9 bases of the junction left unmatched. The CDR3 spells CASSPGGTTHTEAFF. The CDR3 bases that were read are TGTGCCAGCAGCCCAGGGGGGACAACACACACTGAA.

Concerning this clone itself: The read falls 3 residues short of the CDR3 end, and the missing part is taken from the germline J gene. This chain links TRBV19 with TRBJ1-2, with D perhaps TRBD1 (5 bases). The CDR3 has 15 amino acids. Germline lookup yields CDR1 LNHDA and CDR2 SQIVND (reference sequence). Partial CDR3 DNA: TGTGCCAGTAGTATGAGCGGGGGATGGGGAGATACC. Residues: CASSMSGGWGDT. In full, the CDR3 is CASSMSGGWGDTYTF.

As to this clone: The read halts 3 residues ahead of the CDR3 end, with the missing end drawn from the germline J gene. The chain uses TRBV20-1 and TRBJ2-1, with TRBD1 as a possible D gene (5 bases). CDR1 and CDR2 (germline): DFQATT, SNEGSKA (reference sequence). Trimming pared 5 bases from V and 1 base from J, leaving 12 bases between. The CDR3 has 14 amino acids. The CDR3 protein is CSAPRAGSYNEQFF. CDR3 DNA, as far as it was read: TGCAGTGCTCCTCGGGCAGGGTCCTACAATGAG.

Partial CDR3 DNA: TGTGCCAGCAGCCCCGGCCAGGGGAACACTGAA. Translating it yields CASSPGQGNTE. The whole CDR3 reads CASSPGQGNTEAFF. V is TRBV9 and J is TRBJ1-1; TRBD1 might be the D (5 bases). The CDR3 end is not reached by the read, which stops 3 residues before it; the germline J gene fills it in. Germline V gives CDR1 SGDLS, CDR2 YYNGEE. The CDR3 length is 14 residues. Trimming removed 4 bases from V and 1 base from J, with 11 bases in between.

Turning to this clone: The CDR3 goes on 3 residues after the read ends, and that part is filled in from the germline J gene. This chain links TRBV7-9 with TRBJ1-5, with 8 bases matching TRBD1. Germline values: CDR1 SEHNR, CDR2 FQNEAQ (reference sequence). CDR3 size: 13 residues. Trimming removed 5 bases from V and 7 bases from J; junction bases left unmatched: 4. CDR3 protein: CASSPGQGQPQHF. CDR3 DNA (partial): TGTGCCAGCAGCCCTGGACAGGGACAGCCC.

About this clone: The CDR3 is cut off 3 residues early in the read; its end comes from the germline J gene. The chain has TRBV5-6 and TRBJ1-4; 7 bases align to TRBD1. Germline values: CDR1 SGHDT, CDR2 YYEEEE. The CDR3 totals 15 residues. The trim removed 2 bases at V and 4 bases at J, leaving 5 bases unmatched. Here the CDR3 reads CASSFRQGYNEKLFF. The CDR3 DNA, read in part, is TGTGCCAGCAGCTTTCGACAGGGCTATAATGAAAAA.

As for this clone: The read ends 3 residues before the CDR3 terminus; that terminus is restored from the germline J gene. The chain is built from TRBV18 and TRBJ1-2; D is perhaps TRBD1 (5 bases). CDR3 length: 17 residues. Germline values: CDR1 KGHSH, CDR2 LQKENI. The CDR3 spells CASSPGLAGPTYNDYTF. The covered CDR3 bases are TGTGCCAGCTCTCCGGGACTAGCGGGCCCAACCTACAATGAC.

Comment on this clone: The observed sequence ends 3 residues before the CDR3 terminus, with the missing tail filled in from the germline J gene. V and J are TRBV7-2 and TRBJ2-3, with D perhaps matching TRBD2 (6 bases). The germline V gene has CDR1 SGHTA and CDR2 FQGNSA. Trimming took 5 bases from V and 4 from J, leaving 16 bases between them. The CDR3 totals 15 residues. CDR3 residues: CASSEGPPGADTQYF. CDR3 DNA (partial): TGTGCCAGCAGCGAAGGTCCTCCGGGGGCAGATACG.

Worth noting for this clone: The sequenced fragment ends 3 residues before the CDR3 boundary, so the rest is inferred from the germline J gene. This rearrangement joins TRBV4-1 to TRBJ1-1, with D possibly matching TRBD1 (5 bases). The germline gives CDR1 MGHRA, CDR2 YSYEKL. Trimming removed 0 bases at V and 0 bases at J, with 11 bases between. The CDR3 consists of 16 residues. The CDR3 loop is CASSQEVGAVNTEAFF. The part of the CDR3 DNA that was read is TGCGCCAGCAGCCAAGAGGTAGGGGCCGTGAACACTGAA.

The CDR3 reads CASSLGPGREQYF. Incomplete CDR3 DNA: TGTGCCAGCAGTTTAGGCCCAGGGCGCGAG. The chain carries TRBV12-3 or TRBV12-4 and TRBJ2-7, with D possibly TRBD1 on 5 matching bases. The read gets to within 3 residues of the CDR3 end, and the germline J gene fills in the rest. V was shortened by 1 base and J by 6 bases, with 10 bases between the two germline ends. The CDR3 is made up of 13 amino acids.

A note on this clone: The read finishes 3 residues shy of the CDR3 end, and the germline J gene is used to complete it. The rearrangement uses TRBV5-6 and TRBJ2-4; D is uncertain. Germline V gene lookup returns CDR1 SGHDT and CDR2 YYEEEE. V was cut by 0 bases and J by 0 bases, with 4 bases left in between. The CDR3 totals 14 residues. The CDR3 DNA, read in part, is TGTGCCAGCAGCTTGGCGGTAGCCAAAAACATT. Its protein is CASSLAVAKNI. The whole CDR3 reads CASSLAVAKNIQYF.

On this clone itself: The CDR3 extends 3 residues past the end of the read, so its final part is completed from the germline J gene. V gene TRBV20-1 combines with J gene TRBJ2-1, with TRBD1 matching 7 bases. Losses at the gene ends were 2 bases for V and 5 bases for J; bases not matched to a gene: 3. Germline CDR1 and CDR2: DFQATT and SNEGSKA (reference sequence). This CDR3 comprises 13 residues. Incomplete CDR3 DNA: TGCAGTGCTAGAAGGGGACAGAACAATGAG. Amino acids: CSARRGQNNE. The complete CDR3 protein is CSARRGQNNEQFF.

Of note for this clone: The read halts 3 residues ahead of the CDR3 end, with the missing end drawn from the germline J gene. V gene TRBV4-1 combines with J gene TRBJ1-3; 8 positions agree with TRBD1. V trimming: 3 bases; J trimming: 5 bases; junction bases outside the gene matches: 9. Germline V gives CDR1 MGHRA, CDR2 YSYEKL. The CDR3 spans 16 residues. CDR3 bases read: TGCGCCAGCAGCCAGCCACAGGGGGACCTGAGAAACACC. It yields the protein CASSQPQGDLRNT. The whole CDR3 region reads CASSQPQGDLRNTIYF.